The rows below give T cell receptor beta chains drawn from one sample of a study of cytomegalovirus exposure and HLA in healthy donors. The assay was immunoSEQ multiplex PCR, and TCRdb's table has in-frame clones only and misses some. Of around 50,000 clones in the sample, roughly 83% were seen once. The sequencing input was PBMCs. These receptors all stem from a middle-aged man in good health and CMV-seronegative. The CDR3 runs from the conserved cysteine through the conserved F or W. D genes are given only for firm matches. Clone size is shown for a subset of rows, as once, few, many or a class of expanded clone.

v_gene	j_gene	abundance	d_gene	CDR3nt	CDR3aa
TRBV28	TRBJ1-2	.	TRBD1	TGTGCCAGTTCCGGGACAGGGGCCAACTATGGCTACACCTTC	CASSGTGANYGYTF
TRBV27	TRBJ2-7	.	TRBD2	TGTGCCAGCAGTCGTCATAGCGGGGCCACCTACGAGCAGTACTTC	CASSRHSGATYEQYF
TRBV7-3	TRBJ2-3	.	.	TGTGCCAGCAGCACAACAGGGTTCCCAGATACGCAGTATTTT	CASSTTGFPDTQYF
TRBV7-2	TRBJ1-1	.	TRBD1	TGTGCCAGCAGTTTAGGGGGCTTTGGCACTGAAGCTTTCTTT	CASSLGGFGTEAFF
TRBV7-9	TRBJ2-3	.	.	TGTGCCAGCAGCCCCTTTGGAGGGGACACAGATACGCAGTATTTT	CASSPFGGDTDTQYF
TRBV30	TRBJ2-7	.	.	TGTGCCTGGAGTGTACAGACATGGCACGAGCAGTACTTC	CAWSVQTWHEQYF
TRBV5-3	TRBJ1-5	.	.	TGTGCCAGAAGCTCCCACGAAGGGGGAGGGCGCAATCAGCCCCAGCATTTT	CARSSHEGGGRNQPQHF
TRBV30	TRBJ2-3	.	.	TGTGCCTGGAGTGTAGCTGCGGATACGCAGTATTTT	CAWSVAADTQYF
TRBV2	TRBJ2-2	.	TRBD2	TGTGCCAGCAGCCGCGAGCGGGGAGGCACCGGGGAGCTGTTTTTT	CASSRERGGTGELFF
TRBV9	TRBJ2-1	.	.	TGTGCCAGCAGCGCTCCCTGGGGCCCCTCCTACAATGAGCAGTTCTTC	CASSAPWGPSYNEQFF
TRBV28	TRBJ1-2	.	.	TGTGCCAGCAGTTTACCCGGGGGGCAAGATGGCTACACCTTC	CASSLPGGQDGYTF
TRBV29-1	TRBJ2-7	few	.	TGCAGCGTGACAGATTTCTACGAGCAGTACTTC	CSVTDFYEQYF
TRBV6-4	TRBJ2-2	few	TRBD1	TGTGCCAGCCAAACCGGGACAGGGACCGGGGAGCTGTTTTTT	CASQTGTGTGELFF
TRBV28	TRBJ1-3	.	TRBD1	TGTGCCAGCAGTTTATTCCCAGGGGGCGCCAGGGCTAGGAACACCATATATTTT	CASSLFPGGARARNTIYF
TRBV18	TRBJ2-3	.	TRBD1	TGTGCCAGCTCACCGACAGGGAAGGCAGATACGCAGTATTTT	CASSPTGKADTQYF
TRBV19	TRBJ1-2	.	.	TGTGCCAGTAGCTTCCTGGGCGATTCCTATGGCTACACCTTC	CASSFLGDSYGYTF
TRBV30	TRBJ2-3	.	TRBD2	TGTGCCTCGACTAGCGGCCAGGACCATACGCAGTATTTT	CASTSGQDHTQYF
TRBV6-1	TRBJ2-3	.	.	TGTGCCAGCAATCAGGACTACTCTGAGGATACGCAGTATTTT	CASNQDYSEDTQYF
TRBV5-4	TRBJ2-1	.	TRBD2	TGTGCCAGCAGCTCCCCCGGCGGGGGGGCGTTGAATGAGCAGTTCTTC	CASSSPGGGALNEQFF
TRBV25-1	TRBJ2-3	.	.	TGTGCCAGCAGTGCCACCCACGGAGGGGGCACAGATACGCAGTATTTT	CASSATHGGGTDTQYF
TRBV2	TRBJ1-5	once	.	TGTGCCAGCAGCGGGTCCTTAACTCAGCCCCAGCATTTT	CASSGSLTQPQHF
TRBV7-9	TRBJ1-1	.	TRBD1	TGTGCCAGCAGCCTTACAGGGGTCCGTAACACTGAAGCTTTCTTT	CASSLTGVRNTEAFF
TRBV27	TRBJ1-1	.	.	TGTGCCAGCAGCTCTGGGTGGCCTTCCCGGAGGGACACTGAAGCTTTCTTT	CASSSGWPSRRDTEAFF
TRBV5-4	TRBJ2-2	.	TRBD1	TGTGCCAGCACTCGGGACAGGGTTTTGAGGGAGACCGGGGAGCTGTTTTTT	CASTRDRVLRETGELFF
TRBV7-2	TRBJ1-6	.	.	TGTGCCAGCAGCTTAGCTCCCGGGTCCAGGGGACCCCTCCACTTT	CASSLAPGSRGPLHF
TRBV4-2	TRBJ1-6	.	.	TGTGCCAGCAGCCAACTGACAGCCAACTCCTATAATTCACCCCTCCACTTT	CASSQLTANSYNSPLHF
TRBV20-1	TRBJ1-3	.	.	TGCAGTGCTCATCTAGGAAACACCATATATTTT	CSAHLGNTIYF
TRBV7-8	TRBJ1-6	.	TRBD1	TGTGCCAGCAGCTACGGGACAGTCAATTCACCCCTCCACTTT	CASSYGTVNSPLHF
TRBV11-2	TRBJ1-6	.	.	TGTGCCAGCAGCTTCAGGGTACATTCACCCCTCCACTTT	CASSFRVHSPLHF
TRBV9	TRBJ2-2	.	TRBD1	TGTGCCAGCAGCCCGCGGACAGGTCCCATTGTAAACACCGGGGAGCTGTTTTTT	CASSPRTGPIVNTGELFF
TRBV19	TRBJ1-6	.	TRBD1	TGTGCCAGTAGTATAGGAACAGGGGCCTTTAATTCACCCCTCCACTTT	CASSIGTGAFNSPLHF
TRBV6-5	TRBJ1-2	.	.	TGTGCCAGCAGTTACAGTGAACGCGGGGCGGGCTACACCTTC	CASSYSERGAGYTF
TRBV11-3	TRBJ2-3	.	.	TGTGCCAGCAGCCTAGGCCGAGGCAGGGGAGAAGTGGCAGATACGCAGTATTTT	CASSLGRGRGEVADTQYF
TRBV5-5	TRBJ1-1	few	TRBD1	TGTGCCAGCAGCTTCGGCCCAGGGGGCACTGAAGCTTTCTTT	CASSFGPGGTEAFF
TRBV18	TRBJ1-1	.	.	TGTGCCAGCTCACCTATGGACAGACGAGGGACTGAAGCTTTCTTT	CASSPMDRRGTEAFF
TRBV5-8	TRBJ1-5	.	.	TGTGCCAGCAGCATAGCCGGGAATCAGCCCCAGCATTTT	CASSIAGNQPQHF
TRBV30	TRBJ1-3	.	.	TGTGCCTGGAGTTTCAGCGGCCAGGGAAACACCATATATTTT	CAWSFSGQGNTIYF
TRBV28	TRBJ1-1	.	.	TGTGCCAGCAGGTCGGGGTGGACTGAAGCTTTCTTT	CASRSGWTEAFF
TRBV28	TRBJ2-1	.	TRBD2	TGTGCCAGCGTATCCGGGACTAGGGTCGACAATGAGCAGTTCTTC	CASVSGTRVDNEQFF
TRBV7-2	TRBJ2-3	.	TRBD1	TGTGCCAGCAGCGCGGGTACGGACAGGGCAGATACGCAGTATTTT	CASSAGTDRADTQYF
TRBV11-3	TRBJ2-1	.	TRBD2	TGTGCCAGCAGCTTAGTTAGCGGGGGGGCTAGTGAGCAGTTCTTC	CASSLVSGGASEQFF
TRBV28	TRBJ1-5	.	TRBD1	TGTGCCACCGGGGACAGGATCAATCAGCCCCAGCATTTT	CATGDRINQPQHF
TRBV2	TRBJ2-1	.	.	TGTGCCAGCAGTGAACAGGGGTGGGAGAATGAGCAGTTCTTC	CASSEQGWENEQFF
TRBV30	TRBJ1-1	.	.	TGTGCCTGGAGTGTACTCGGGACTGAGAACACTGAAGCTTTCTTT	CAWSVLGTENTEAFF
TRBV10-2	TRBJ1-1	.	.	TGCGCCAGCAGAACCAGGGTTAACACTGAAGCTTTCTTT	CASRTRVNTEAFF
TRBV27	TRBJ2-3	.	TRBD1	TGTGCCAGCAGTTTATTTAGGGGGCACACAGATACGCAGTATTTT	CASSLFRGHTDTQYF
TRBV6-5	TRBJ1-5	once	.	TGTGCCAGCAGTACAGGGAACCATCAGCCCCAGCATTTT	CASSTGNHQPQHF
TRBV7-9	TRBJ2-1	.	TRBD2	TGCGCCAGCAGCCCGACTAGCGGGGGTTACAATGAGCAGTTCTTC	CASSPTSGGYNEQFF
TRBV5-4	TRBJ1-2	.	TRBD1	TGTGCCAGCAGCTTGGGACAGGGGGCAGGTGGCTACACCTTC	CASSLGQGAGGYTF
TRBV27	TRBJ1-2	once	.	TGTGCCAGCAGTAACAGGGTCCGGAGCGGCTACACCTTC	CASSNRVRSGYTF
TRBV6-5	TRBJ1-1	few	TRBD1	TGTGCCAGCAGTTACAGGGGGCGAGGAACTGAAGCTTTCTTT	CASSYRGRGTEAFF
TRBV25-1	TRBJ2-7	.	TRBD1	TGTGCCAGCAGTTTCTCCGGGACAGGTTCCTACGAGCAGTACTTC	CASSFSGTGSYEQYF
TRBV7-9	TRBJ2-2	.	TRBD1	TGTGCCAGCAGCCAGGGGGCTTCTGGGGAGCTGTTTTTT	CASSQGASGELFF
TRBV19	TRBJ2-2	once	.	TGTGCCAGTAGTCCTTCTCCGGGACTTGGGACCGGGGAGCTGTTTTTT	CASSPSPGLGTGELFF